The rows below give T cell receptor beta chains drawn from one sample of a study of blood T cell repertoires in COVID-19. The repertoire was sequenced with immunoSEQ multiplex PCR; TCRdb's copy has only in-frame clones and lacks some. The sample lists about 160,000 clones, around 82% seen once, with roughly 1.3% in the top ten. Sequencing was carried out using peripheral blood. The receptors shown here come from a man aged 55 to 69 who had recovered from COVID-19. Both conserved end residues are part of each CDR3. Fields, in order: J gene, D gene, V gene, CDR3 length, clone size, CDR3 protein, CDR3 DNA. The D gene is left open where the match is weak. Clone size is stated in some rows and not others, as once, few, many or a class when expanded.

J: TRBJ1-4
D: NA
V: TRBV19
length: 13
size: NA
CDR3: CASSRSLNEKLFF
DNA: TGTGCCAGTAGCAGGTCCCTGAATGAAAAACTGTTTTTT

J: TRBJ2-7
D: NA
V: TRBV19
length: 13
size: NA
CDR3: CASSSGLALKQYF
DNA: TGTGCCAGTAGTTCAGGCCTAGCCCTCAAGCAGTACTTC

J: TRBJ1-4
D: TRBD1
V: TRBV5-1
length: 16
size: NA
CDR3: CASSPQGGRSTEKLFF
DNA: TGCGCCAGCAGCCCCCAGGGGGGCAGAAGTACTGAAAAACTGTTTTTT

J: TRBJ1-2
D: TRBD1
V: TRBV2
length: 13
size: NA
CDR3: CASINRGPGGYTF
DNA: TGTGCCAGCATCAACAGGGGGCCGGGTGGCTACACCTTC

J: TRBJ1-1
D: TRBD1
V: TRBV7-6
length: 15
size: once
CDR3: CASSVGQGGNTEAFF
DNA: TGTGCCAGCAGCGTAGGACAGGGGGGGAACACTGAAGCTTTCTTT

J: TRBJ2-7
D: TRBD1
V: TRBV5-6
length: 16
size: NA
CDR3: CASSALVRGQGREQYF
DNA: TGTGCCAGCAGCGCCTTAGTAAGGGGACAGGGTCGAGAGCAGTACTTC

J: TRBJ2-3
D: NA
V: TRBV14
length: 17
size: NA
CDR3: CASSPLQGGAGADTQYF
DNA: TGTGCCAGCAGCCCCCTACAAGGGGGGGCCGGGGCAGATACGCAGTATTTT

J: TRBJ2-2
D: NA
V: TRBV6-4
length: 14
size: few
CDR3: CASSEAGDTGELFF
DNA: TGTGCCAGCAGTGAGGCAGGGGACACCGGGGAGCTGTTTTTT

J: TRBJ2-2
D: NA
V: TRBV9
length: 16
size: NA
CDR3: CASSPNVGRNTGELFF
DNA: TGTGCCAGCAGCCCCAATGTAGGGAGGAACACCGGGGAGCTGTTTTTT

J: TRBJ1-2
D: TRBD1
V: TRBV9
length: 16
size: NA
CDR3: CASSSSRDRFLYGYTF
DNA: TGTGCCAGCAGCTCGTCCCGGGACAGGTTTCTCTATGGCTACACCTTC